Following are 12 T cell receptor beta chains from one sample sequenced in a study of T cells in Graves' hyperthyroidism and ophthalmopathy. TCR beta CDR3 region amplification was performed from RNA transcripts. HTBI primers drove first-round RT-PCR of the TCR CDR3. TCRdb reprocessed the multiplex PCR reads with MiXCR, giving one entry per CDR3 protein. Of about 520,000 distinct CDR3 sequences listed, roughly a quarter are singletons. The sequencing sample was made of blood. The origin of the receptors is a woman aged 25 to 39 with Graves' ophthalmopathy.

This clonotype was counted many times. The V call is TRBV7-2, the J call TRBJ2-7, with 11 positions matching TRBD2. The germline CDR1 and CDR2 sequences are SGHTA and FQGNSA. Germline trimming cut 3 bases from V and 2 bases from J; bases unmatched to any gene: 0. The CDR3 has 14 residues. For the CDR3, the DNA is TGTGCCAGCAGCTTGGGACTAGCGGCCTACGAGCAGTACTTC. Its translation is CASSLGLAAYEQYF.

V gene TRBV15 combines with J gene TRBJ1-1; possibly TRBD1 for D (6 bases). The V gene's germline CDR1 is LNHNV and CDR2 YYDKDF (reference sequence). Trimming left V 2 bases short and J 1 base short, with 11 bases between. This CDR3 has 15 amino acids. CDR3 region: CATSRSRTENTEAFF. The CDR3 DNA reads as TGTGCCACCAGCAGATCCAGGACAGAGAACACTGAAGCTTTCTTT.

The V and J genes are TRBV20-1 and TRBJ2-7; 8 nucleotides agree with TRBD1. The germline V gene has CDR1 DFQATT and CDR2 SNEGSKA (reference sequence). The junction had 8 bases not matched to a gene; V was cut back by 3 bases and J by 1 base. The CDR3 sequence is 15 residues long. The CDR3 bases are TGCAGTGCTAGTCTGGCAGGGGGCGGTTCCTACGAGCAGTACTTC. Amino acid sequence: CSASLAGGGSYEQYF.

The chain couples TRBV5-1 to TRBJ1-1; D unclear. Trimming pared 0 bases from V and 1 base from J, leaving 16 bases between. The V gene's germline CDR1 is SGHRS and CDR2 YFSETQ. CDR3 length equals 17 residues. CDR3 coding DNA: TGCGCCAGCAGCTTGGCCTCAGCCCTGGGCCAGAACACTGAAGCTTTCTTT. Amino acid sequence: CASSLASALGQNTEAFF.

There are many counts of this clonotype. The junction and the germline gene differ at one end; a read error may be behind it. The CDR3 loop is CNARESRETQYF. CDR3 sequence (DNA): TGCAATGCTAGAGAGAGCAGGGAGACCCAGTACTTC. The chain combines TRBV20-1 with TRBJ2-5; D is unresolved. Germline CDR1 reads DFQATT; CDR2 reads SNEGSKA (reference sequence). The length of the CDR3 is 12 residues.

This chain joins TRBV27 and TRBJ1-1; no clear D gene. Germline loops: CDR1 MNHEY, CDR2 SMNVEV (reference sequence). This CDR3 spans 14 amino acids. Trimming stripped 4 bases from V and 1 base from J, with 10 bases between. CDR3 sequence (DNA): TGTGCCAGCAGTTCCCCCCCGCGGAACACTGAAGCTTTCTTT. As protein: CASSSPPRNTEAFF.

This clonotype has ten or more counts. This chain joins TRBV6-5 and TRBJ1-1; D is perhaps TRBD1 (6 bases). The CDR3 spans 12 residues. V was clipped by 6 bases and J by 4 bases, with 9 bases between them. The germline V gene encodes CDR1 MNHEY and CDR2 SVGAGI. CDR3 loop: CASRGQTTEAFF. CDR3 in DNA: TGTGCCAGCAGAGGACAGACCACTGAAGCTTTCTTT.

V gene TRBV5-1 combines with J gene TRBJ2-7, with 8 bases matching TRBD2. Germline CDR1 reads SGHRS; CDR2 reads YFSETQ. The CDR3 is 14 residues long. V gave up 4 bases and J gave up 5 bases; unmatched junction bases: 8. CDR3 sequence reads: CASSPGGGADEQYF. DNA for the CDR3: TGCGCCAGCAGCCCCGGGGGGGGGGCGGACGAGCAGTACTTC.

The chain combines TRBV20-1 with TRBJ2-5; possible D gene TRBD2, 7 bases. This CDR3 region has 12 residues. Trimming took off 6 bases at V and 7 bases at J, with 15 bases between the two ends. The germline V gene encodes CDR1 DFQATT and CDR2 SNEGSKA (reference sequence). The CDR3 bases are TGCAGTGCAGAACAGGGCGGGGGGACCCAGTACTTC. Translating it yields CSAEQGGGTQYF.

With regard to this clonotype: An end of the junction differs from the germline gene, which may be a read error. The rearrangement uses TRBV6-1 and TRBJ1-1; D possibly corresponds to TRBD1 (6 bases). The germline CDR1 and CDR2 sequences are MNHNS and SASEGT. The CDR3 is 12 amino acids. CDR3 DNA sequence: TGTGCCAGCAGCCTTACAGGGAAGGAGGCTTCCTTT. This gives the protein CASSLTGKEASF.

The V gene is TRBV6-2 or TRBV6-3, the J gene TRBJ2-2, with TRBD2 matching over 13 bases. CDR1 is MNHEY, CDR2 SVGEGT, per germline. This CDR3 spans 15 amino acids. After removal of 2 bases from V and 6 bases from J, the junction contained 0 bases not matched to a gene. Here the CDR3 reads CASSYTSGGAGELFF. CDR3 nucleotides: TGTGCCAGCAGTTACACTAGCGGGGGGGCCGGGGAGCTGTTTTTT.

This clonotype was counted ten times or more. This CDR3 reads CASSLTLNTGELFF. The CDR3 DNA follows: TGTGCCAGCAGCTTGACTCTAAACACCGGGGAGCTGTTTTTT. The chain uses TRBV11-2 and TRBJ2-2; D unresolved. The CDR3 contains 14 residues. Per germline, CDR1 SGHAT and CDR2 FQNNGV. V was shortened by 3 bases and J by 2 bases, with 7 bases between the two germline ends.